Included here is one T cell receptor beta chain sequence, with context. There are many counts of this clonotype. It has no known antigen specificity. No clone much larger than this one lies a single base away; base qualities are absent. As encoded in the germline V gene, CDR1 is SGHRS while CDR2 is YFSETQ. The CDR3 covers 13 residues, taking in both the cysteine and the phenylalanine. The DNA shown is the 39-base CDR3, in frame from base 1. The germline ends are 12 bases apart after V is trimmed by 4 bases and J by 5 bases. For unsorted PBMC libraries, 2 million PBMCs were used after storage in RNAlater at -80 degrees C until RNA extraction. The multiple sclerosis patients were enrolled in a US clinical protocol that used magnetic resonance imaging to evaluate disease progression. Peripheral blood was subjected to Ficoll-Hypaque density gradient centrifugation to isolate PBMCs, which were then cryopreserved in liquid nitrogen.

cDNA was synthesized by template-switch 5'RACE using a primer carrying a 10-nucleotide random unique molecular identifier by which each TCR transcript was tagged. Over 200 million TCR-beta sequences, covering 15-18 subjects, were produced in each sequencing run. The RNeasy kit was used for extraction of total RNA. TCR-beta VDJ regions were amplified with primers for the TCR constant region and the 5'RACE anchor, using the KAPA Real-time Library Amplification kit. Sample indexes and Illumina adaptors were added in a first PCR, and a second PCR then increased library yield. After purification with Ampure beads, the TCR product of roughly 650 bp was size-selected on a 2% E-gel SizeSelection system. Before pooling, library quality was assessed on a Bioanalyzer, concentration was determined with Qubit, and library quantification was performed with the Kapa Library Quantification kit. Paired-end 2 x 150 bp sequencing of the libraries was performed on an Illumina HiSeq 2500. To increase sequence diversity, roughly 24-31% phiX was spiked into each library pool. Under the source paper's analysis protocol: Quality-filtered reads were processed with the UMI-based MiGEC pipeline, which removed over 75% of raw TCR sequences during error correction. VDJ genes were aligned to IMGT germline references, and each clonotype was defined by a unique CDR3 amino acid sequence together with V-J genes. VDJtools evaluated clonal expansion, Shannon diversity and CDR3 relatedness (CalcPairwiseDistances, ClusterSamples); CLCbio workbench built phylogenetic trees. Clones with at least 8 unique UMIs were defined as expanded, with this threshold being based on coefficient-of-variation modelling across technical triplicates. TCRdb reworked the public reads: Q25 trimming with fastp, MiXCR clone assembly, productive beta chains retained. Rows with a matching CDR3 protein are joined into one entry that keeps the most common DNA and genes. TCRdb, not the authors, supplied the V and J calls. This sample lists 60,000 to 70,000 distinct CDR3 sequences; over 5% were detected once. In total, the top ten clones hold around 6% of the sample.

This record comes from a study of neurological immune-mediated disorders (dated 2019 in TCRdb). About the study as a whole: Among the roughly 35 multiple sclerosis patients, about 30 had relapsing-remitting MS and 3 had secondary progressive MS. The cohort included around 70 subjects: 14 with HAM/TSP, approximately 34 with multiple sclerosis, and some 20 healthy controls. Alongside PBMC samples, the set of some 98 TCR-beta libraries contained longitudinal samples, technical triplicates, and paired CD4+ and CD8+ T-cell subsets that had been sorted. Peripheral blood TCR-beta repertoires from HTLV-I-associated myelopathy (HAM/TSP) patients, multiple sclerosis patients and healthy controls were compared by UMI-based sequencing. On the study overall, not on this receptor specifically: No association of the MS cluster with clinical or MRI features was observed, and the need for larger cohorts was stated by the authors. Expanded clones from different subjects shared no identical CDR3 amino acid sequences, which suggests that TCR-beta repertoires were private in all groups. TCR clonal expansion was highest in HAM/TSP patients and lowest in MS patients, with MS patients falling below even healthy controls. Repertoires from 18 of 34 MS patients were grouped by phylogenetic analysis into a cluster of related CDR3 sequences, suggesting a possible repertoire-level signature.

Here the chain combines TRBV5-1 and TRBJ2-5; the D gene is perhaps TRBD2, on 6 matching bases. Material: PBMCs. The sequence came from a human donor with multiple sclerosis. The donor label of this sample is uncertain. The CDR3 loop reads CASSPGVEETQYF. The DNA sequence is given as TGCGCCAGCAGCCCGGGGGTAGAGGAGACCCAGTACTTC.